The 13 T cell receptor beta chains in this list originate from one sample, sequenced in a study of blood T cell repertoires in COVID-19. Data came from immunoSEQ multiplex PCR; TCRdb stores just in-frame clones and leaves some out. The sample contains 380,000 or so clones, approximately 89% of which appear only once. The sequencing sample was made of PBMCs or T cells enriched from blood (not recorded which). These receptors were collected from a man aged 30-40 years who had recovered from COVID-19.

CDR3 in amino acids: CASSLQAGTDQPQHF. CDR3 coding DNA: TGCGCCAGCAGCCTTCAAGCGGGGACTGATCAGCCCCAGCATTTT. The rearrangement joins TRBV5-1 to TRBJ1-5, with a possible D match to TRBD1 (5 bases). CDR3 size: 15 residues. Deletions cut 4 bases from V and 5 bases from J, with 16 bases between. CDR1 SGHRS and CDR2 YFSETQ come from the germline V gene.

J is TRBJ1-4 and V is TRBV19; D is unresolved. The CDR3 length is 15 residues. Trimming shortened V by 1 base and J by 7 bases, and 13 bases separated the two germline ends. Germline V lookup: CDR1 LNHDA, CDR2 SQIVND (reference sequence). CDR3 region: CASSIGLVAGEKLFF. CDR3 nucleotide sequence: TGTGCCAGTAGTATAGGATTGGTCGCAGGTGAAAAACTGTTTTTT.

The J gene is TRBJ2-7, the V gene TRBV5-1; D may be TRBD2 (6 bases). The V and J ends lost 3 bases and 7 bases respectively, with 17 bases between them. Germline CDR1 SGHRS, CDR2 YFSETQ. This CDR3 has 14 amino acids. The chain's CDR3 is CASSSAGQTREQYF. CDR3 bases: TGCGCCAGCAGCTCGGCGGGGCAGACGAGGGAGCAGTACTTC.

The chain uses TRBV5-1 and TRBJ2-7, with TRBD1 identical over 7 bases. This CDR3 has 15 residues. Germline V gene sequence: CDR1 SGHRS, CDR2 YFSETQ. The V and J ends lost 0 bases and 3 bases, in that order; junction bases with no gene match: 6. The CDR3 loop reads CASSLAVTGVYEQYF. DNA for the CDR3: TGCGCCAGCAGCTTGGCCGTCACAGGGGTCTACGAGCAGTACTTC.

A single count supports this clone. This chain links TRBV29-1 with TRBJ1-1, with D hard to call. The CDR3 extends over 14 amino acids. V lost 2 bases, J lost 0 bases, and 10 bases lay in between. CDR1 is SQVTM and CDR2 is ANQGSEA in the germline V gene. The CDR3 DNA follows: TGCAGCGTTGAAATTGCTCCAGTGAACACTGAAGCTTTCTTT. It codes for CSVEIAPVNTEAFF. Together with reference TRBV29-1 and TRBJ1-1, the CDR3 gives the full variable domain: SAVISQKPSRDICQRGTSLTIQCQVDSQVTMMFWYRQQPGQSLTLIATANQGSEATYESGFVIDKFPISRPNLTFSTLTVSNMSPEDSSIYLCSVEIAPVNTEAFFGQGTRLTVV.

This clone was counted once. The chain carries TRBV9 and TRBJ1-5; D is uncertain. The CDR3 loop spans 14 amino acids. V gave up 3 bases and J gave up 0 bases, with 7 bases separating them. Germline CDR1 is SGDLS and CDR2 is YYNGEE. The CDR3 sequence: CASSALDSNQPQHF. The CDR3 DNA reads TGTGCCAGCAGCGCCCTAGATAGCAATCAGCCCCAGCATTTT.

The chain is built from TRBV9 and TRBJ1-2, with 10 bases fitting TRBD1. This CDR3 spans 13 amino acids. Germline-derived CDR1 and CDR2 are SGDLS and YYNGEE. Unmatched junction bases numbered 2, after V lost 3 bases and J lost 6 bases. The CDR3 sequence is CASSGQGADGYTF. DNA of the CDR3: TGTGCCAGCAGCGGACAGGGGGCGGATGGCTACACCTTC.

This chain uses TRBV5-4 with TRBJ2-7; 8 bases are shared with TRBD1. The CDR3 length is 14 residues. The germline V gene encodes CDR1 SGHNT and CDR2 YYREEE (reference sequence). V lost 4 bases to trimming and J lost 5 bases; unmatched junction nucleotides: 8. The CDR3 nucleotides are TGTGCCAGCAGCCTGGACAGGGTTGGCGACGAGCAGTACTTC. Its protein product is CASSLDRVGDEQYF.

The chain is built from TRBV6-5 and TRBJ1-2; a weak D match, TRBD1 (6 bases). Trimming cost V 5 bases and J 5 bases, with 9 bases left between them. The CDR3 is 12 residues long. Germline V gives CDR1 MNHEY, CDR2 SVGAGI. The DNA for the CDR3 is TGTGCCAGCAGTACAGGGTGGTATGGCTACACCTTC. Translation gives CASSTGWYGYTF.

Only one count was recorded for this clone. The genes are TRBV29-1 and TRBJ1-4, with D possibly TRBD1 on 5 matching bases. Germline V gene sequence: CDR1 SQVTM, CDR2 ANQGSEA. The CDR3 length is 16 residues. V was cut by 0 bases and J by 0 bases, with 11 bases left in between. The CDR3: CSVEDQGAATNEKLFF. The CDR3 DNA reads TGCAGCGTTGAAGATCAAGGGGCGGCAACTAATGAAAAACTGTTTTTT.

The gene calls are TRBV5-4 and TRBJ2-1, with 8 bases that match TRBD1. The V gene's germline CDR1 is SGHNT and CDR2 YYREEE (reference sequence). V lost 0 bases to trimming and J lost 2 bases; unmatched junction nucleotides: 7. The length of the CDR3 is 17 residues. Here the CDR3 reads CASSLALGGQAYNEQFF. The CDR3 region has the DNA TGTGCCAGCAGCTTGGCCTTGGGGGGACAGGCCTACAATGAGCAGTTCTTC.

The DNA for the CDR3 is TGTGCCAGCAGCCGCCTGGGACAGGGCGATTCACCCCTCCACTTT. Its protein is CASSRLGQGDSPLHF. V gene TRBV3-1 (or the pseudogene TRBV3-2) combines with J gene TRBJ1-6; 9 positions match TRBD1. Trimming removed 4 bases from V and 8 bases from J; junction bases left unmatched: 6. Per germline, CDR1 LGHDT and CDR2 YNNKEL (reference sequence). CDR3 length: 15 residues.

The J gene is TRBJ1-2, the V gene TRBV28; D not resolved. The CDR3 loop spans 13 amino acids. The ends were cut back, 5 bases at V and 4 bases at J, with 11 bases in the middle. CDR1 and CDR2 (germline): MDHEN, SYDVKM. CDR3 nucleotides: TGTGCCAGCAGTGGGTCAGGAACCTATGGCTACACCTTC. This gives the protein CASSGSGTYGYTF.